Presented here are 28 T cell receptor beta chains from one specimen sequenced in a study of T cell responses to AZD1222 COVID-19 vaccine. Here immunoSEQ multiplex PCR was the method, and the copy in TCRdb shows in-frame clones only, minus some. Among about 130,000 clones listed, 84% were seen once. The sequenced sample was peripheral blood, obtained on day 0 of AZD1222 vaccination. Source of these receptors: an adult in good health.

The chain joins TRBV6-1 to TRBJ1-3; weak D call: TRBD1 (5 bases). From germline, CDR1 is MNHNS and CDR2 SASEGT. The CDR3 has 16 amino acids. The V gene lost 4 bases and the J gene lost 3 bases, with 16 bases spanning the gap. CDR3 region: CASSAALTGRGNTIYF. The CDR3, as DNA: TGTGCCAGCAGTGCTGCCCTTACAGGTCGTGGAAACACCATATATTTT.

This chain connects TRBV5-4 to TRBJ1-1; unclear D gene. Trimming cost V 4 bases and J 6 bases, with 19 bases left between them. The V gene's germline CDR1 is SGHNT and CDR2 YYREEE (reference sequence). The CDR3 is 15 amino acids. CDR3 nucleotide sequence: TGTGCCAGCAGCCCGGCTAGCGGATTCTTTTCTGAAGCTTTCTTT. Its translation is CASSPASGFFSEAFF.

Worth noting for this clone: Without the conserved terminal phenylalanine or tryptophan, this CDR3 likely stems from a read error. The DNA is omitted, as the CDR3 cannot be located on it reliably, and the CDR3 follows TCRdb's listing. V gene TRBV5-5 combines with J gene TRBJ1-4; the table gives TRBD1 as D, unverified against the DNA. The CDR3 has 10 residues if both end residues are counted. From germline, CDR1 is SGHKS and CDR2 YYEKEE (reference sequence). CDR3 sequence reads: CASSLYGQKG.

The V gene is TRBV19, the J gene TRBJ1-5; D unclear. This CDR3 has 14 amino acids. V shed 7 bases and J shed 0 bases, with 10 bases lying between them. Germline V gene data show CDR1 as LNHDA and CDR2 as SQIVND (reference sequence). The CDR3 DNA reads as TGTGCCAGTACCATCCCCCCTAGCAATCAGCCCCAGCATTTT. Translation gives CASTIPPSNQPQHF. The whole variable domain, filled in from reference TRBV19 and TRBJ1-5, reads DGGITQSPKYLFRKEGQNVTLSCEQNLNHDAMYWYRQDPGQGLRLIYYSQIVNDFQKGDIAEGYSVSREKKESFPLTVTSAQKNPTAFYLCASTIPPSNQPQHFGDGTRLSIL.

This sequence joins TRBV18 and TRBJ2-5; no reliable D call. CDR1 KGHSH and CDR2 LQKENI come from the germline V gene. Trimming removed 0 bases at V and 2 bases at J, with 13 bases between. The CDR3 totals 16 residues. The CDR3 bases are TGTGCCAGCTCACCACCGTTCCCAGGAGTACAAGAGACCCAGTACTTC. It translates to CASSPPFPGVQETQYF.

This chain joins TRBV28 and TRBJ1-6, with D possibly being TRBD1 (6 bases). The CDR3 covers 16 residues. Germline-derived CDR1 and CDR2 are MDHEN and SYDVKM. Trimming removed 3 bases at V and 10 bases at J, with 19 bases between. The CDR3 loop reads CASSFGRGRGSSPLHF. The CDR3 DNA reads as TGTGCCAGCAGTTTTGGGAGGGGCAGGGGCTCCTCACCCCTCCACTTT.

In its sample, this clone was seen a few times. The rearrangement uses TRBV5-8 and TRBJ1-2, with a weak D call TRBD1 (5 bases). The germline V and J ends were trimmed by 5 bases and 0 bases, with 17 bases remaining between them. Germline V gene lookup returns CDR1 SGHTS and CDR2 YDEGEE. This CDR3 contains 16 residues. This CDR3 is CASRVGSGASNYGYTF. The CDR3 bases are TGTGCCAGCAGGGTTGGGTCCGGGGCATCTAACTATGGCTACACCTTC.

V usage is TRBV30 and J usage is TRBJ1-2, with a tentative D call TRBD1 (6 bases). From germline, CDR1 is GTSNPN and CDR2 SVGIG (reference sequence). The CDR3 has 15 residues. V dropped 4 bases and J dropped 2 bases, with 17 bases sitting between them. CDR3 in DNA: TGTGCCTGGATCTTGTACAGGGCCTTCAACTATGGCTACACCTTC. As protein: CAWILYRAFNYGYTF.

The V and J genes are TRBV9 and TRBJ1-6; D unclear. CDR1 and CDR2 (germline): SGDLS, YYNGEE. Trimming stripped 4 bases from V and 6 bases from J, with 11 bases between. CDR3 length equals 14 residues. In nucleotides, the CDR3 is TGTGCCAGCAGCACATCGGAGGTTAATTCACCCCTCCACTTT. Its protein product is CASSTSEVNSPLHF. The complete variable domain, with remaining parts taken from reference TRBV9 and TRBJ1-6, reads DSGVTQTPKHLITATGQRVTLRCSPRSGDLSVYWYQQSLDQGLQFLIQYYNGEERAKGNILERFSAQQFPDLHSELNLSSLELGDSALYFCASSTSEVNSPLHFGNGTRLTVT.

The chain carries TRBV7-9 and TRBJ2-5, with 8 positions matching TRBD2. Germline V gene data show CDR1 as SEHNR and CDR2 as FQNEAQ (reference sequence). This CDR3 comprises 15 residues. V gave up 3 bases and J gave up 5 bases; unmatched junction bases: 8. The CDR3 loop is CASSLWTQRGETQYF. DNA of the CDR3: TGTGCCAGCAGCTTGTGGACCCAGCGGGGGGAGACCCAGTACTTC.

The rearrangement joins TRBV7-6 to TRBJ2-3, with D possibly TRBD2 on 5 matching bases. Germline V gene data show CDR1 as SGHVS and CDR2 as FNYEAQ. V lost 1 base, J lost 3 bases, and 14 bases lay in between. This CDR3 comprises 16 residues. The CDR3 bases are TGTGCCAGCAGCTTAGGAGGCCAGCGGAGTACAGATACGCAGTATTTT. This sequence encodes CASSLGGQRSTDTQYF.

The V gene is TRBV5-5, the J gene TRBJ1-2; TRBD1 agrees at 10 bases. Trimming at V came to 2 bases and at J to 7 bases, leaving 11 bases not matched to a gene. Germline V lookup: CDR1 SGHKS, CDR2 YYEKEE (reference sequence). CDR3 size: 16 residues. The CDR3 region is CASSLTAGQGLSGYTF. DNA of the CDR3: TGTGCCAGCAGCTTAACGGCGGGACAGGGGTTGAGTGGCTACACCTTC.

This clone was seen once. The J gene is TRBJ1-2, the V gene TRBV29-1, with 7 bases aligning to TRBD1. V gave up 2 bases and J gave up 7 bases; unmatched junction bases: 1. Germline CDR1 and CDR2: SQVTM and ANQGSEA. The CDR3 consists of 11 residues. CDR3 sequence (DNA): TGCAGCGTTGAAAGGACAGGTGGCTACACCTTC. It translates to CSVERTGGYTF.

CDR3 coding DNA: TGTGCCAGCTCACCATCTGGGCTTCTAGGCACCGGGGAGCTGTTTTTT. It codes for CASSPSGLLGTGELFF. The chain links TRBV18 to TRBJ2-2; no firm D call. CDR1 KGHSH and CDR2 LQKENI come from the germline V gene. V dropped 2 bases and J dropped 4 bases, with 14 bases sitting between them. The CDR3 spans 16 residues.

The chain joins TRBV3-1 (or the pseudogene TRBV3-2) to TRBJ1-1; perhaps TRBD1 as D (5 bases). The CDR3 contains 17 residues. The V gene lost 1 base and the J gene lost 0 bases, with 15 bases spanning the gap. The germline V gene has CDR1 LGHDT and CDR2 YNNKEL (reference sequence). The CDR3 nucleotides are TGTGCCAGCAGCCAAGCTACTACTAGACAGTTGAACACTGAAGCTTTCTTT. Its protein is CASSQATTRQLNTEAFF.

This rearrangement joins TRBV25-1 to TRBJ1-6; 9 bases agree with TRBD1. The CDR3 consists of 14 residues. V was pared by 7 bases and J by 7 bases, with 5 bases of the junction left unmatched. Germline CDR1 is MGHDK and CDR2 is SYGVNS. The CDR3 loop reads CASNRDRANSPLHF. The CDR3 DNA is TGTGCCAGCAACCGGGACAGGGCAAATTCACCCCTCCACTTT.

The V and J genes are TRBV9 and TRBJ1-3; perhaps TRBD1 as D (6 bases). Germline CDR1 and CDR2: SGDLS and YYNGEE. CDR3 length: 16 residues. V was pared by 3 bases and J by 2 bases, with 15 bases between. The CDR3 sequence: CASSADFRGAGNTIYF. The CDR3, as DNA: TGTGCCAGCAGCGCCGACTTCAGGGGAGCTGGAAACACCATATATTTT.

The rearrangement links TRBV5-1 to TRBJ2-2; 10 nucleotides align to TRBD1. The CDR3 consists of 15 residues. Per the germline V gene, CDR1 is SGHRS and CDR2 is YFSETQ. After removal of 4 bases from V and 4 bases from J, the junction contained 4 bases not matched to a gene. As DNA, the CDR3 is TGCGCCAGCAGCACCTGGACAGGGGGCACCGGGGAGCTGTTTTTT. Translating it yields CASSTWTGGTGELFF.

The genes are TRBV6-5 and TRBJ1-5; unclear D gene. From germline, CDR1 is MNHEY and CDR2 SVGAGI. Trimming stripped 8 bases from V and 5 bases from J, with 10 bases between. The CDR3 covers 12 residues. The CDR3 loop reads CASAPSDQPQHF. The CDR3 DNA reads as TGTGCCAGCGCCCCGAGCGATCAGCCCCAGCATTTT.

The V gene is TRBV10-3, the J gene TRBJ2-7; 8 bases line up with TRBD1. CDR1 and CDR2 from the germline V gene are ENHRY and SYGVKD. The CDR3 covers 14 residues. V gave up 2 bases and J gave up 4 bases; unmatched junction bases: 4. CDR3 region: CAISERQGAYEQYF. CDR3 bases: TGTGCCATCAGTGAGAGGCAGGGGGCATACGAGCAGTACTTC.

About this clone itself: The same CDR3 can be traced to other DNA sequences in this sample. The chain combines TRBV4-2 with TRBJ2-1, with 9 bases fitting TRBD2. The CDR3 totals 16 residues. Looked up from germline, CDR1 is LGHNA and CDR2 is YNFKEQ. V gave up 4 bases and J gave up 4 bases; unmatched junction bases: 8. The CDR3 region is CASSLIAGALYNEQFF. CDR3 coding DNA: TGTGCCAGCAGCCTCATAGCGGGAGCCCTATACAATGAGCAGTTCTTC.

DNA of the CDR3: TGTGCCAGTAGAGGGTCGACTGGAAACACCATATATTTT. Translation gives CASRGSTGNTIYF. This chain links TRBV19 with TRBJ1-3; D not certain. V was trimmed by 6 bases and J by 2 bases, leaving 8 bases between them. The germline V gene has CDR1 LNHDA and CDR2 SQIVND (reference sequence). There are 13 residues in the CDR3.

The count of this clone is one. The chain uses TRBV27 and TRBJ2-7; D possibly corresponds to TRBD2 (5 bases). The CDR3 extends over 13 amino acids. Trimming cost V 8 bases and J 1 base, with 12 bases left between them. CDR1 is MNHEY, CDR2 SMNVEV, per germline (reference sequence). The CDR3 loop reads CASGRTLSYEQYF. The CDR3 DNA reads TGTGCCAGCGGCAGGACTTTATCCTACGAGCAGTACTTC.

The V call is TRBV28, the J call TRBJ1-1; TRBD1 might be the D (5 bases). Germline values: CDR1 MDHEN, CDR2 SYDVKM. V lost 5 bases and J 7 bases, leaving 14 bases between the germline ends. This CDR3 contains 13 residues. The CDR3 bases are TGTGCCAGCAGTCAACGGGACCACCATGAAGCTTTCTTT. Residues: CASSQRDHHEAFF.

The gene calls are TRBV14 and TRBJ1-2; the D gene is possibly TRBD1 (5 bases). V was clipped by 5 bases and J by 3 bases, with 10 bases between them. The germline V gene encodes CDR1 SGHDN and CDR2 FVKESK. There are 13 residues in the CDR3. The CDR3 protein is CASSRDGYYGYTF. DNA for the CDR3: TGTGCCAGCAGCAGGGACGGCTACTATGGCTACACCTTC. The variable domain in full, completed from reference TRBV14 and TRBJ1-2, reads EAGVTQFPSHSVIEKGQTVTLRCDPISGHDNLYWYRRVMGKEIKFLLHFVKESKQDESGMPNNRFLAERTGGTYSTLKVQPAELEDSGVYFCASSRDGYYGYTFGSGTRLTVV.

This clone is a singleton in its sample. In the same sample, other DNA sequences code for this CDR3. The V gene is TRBV5-4, the J gene TRBJ2-1, with 10 nucleotides matching TRBD1. Unmatched junction bases numbered 2, after V lost 3 bases and J lost 2 bases. The CDR3 spans 15 residues. Looked up from germline, CDR1 is SGHNT and CDR2 is YYREEE (reference sequence). Here the CDR3 reads CASSSGQGAYNEQFF. CDR3 coding DNA: TGTGCCAGCAGCTCCGGACAGGGGGCCTACAATGAGCAGTTCTTC.

V usage is TRBV6-6 and J usage is TRBJ1-2; D gene ambiguous. Germline V gene data show CDR1 as MNHNY and CDR2 as SVGAGI (reference sequence). There are 13 residues in the CDR3. Deletions cut 6 bases from V and 4 bases from J, with 12 bases between. For the CDR3, the DNA is TGTGCCAGCAGCCTGGAACCTGTCTATGGCTACACCTTC. It codes for CASSLEPVYGYTF.

V gene TRBV4-1 combines with J gene TRBJ1-2, with unresolved D. Per the germline V gene, CDR1 is MGHRA and CDR2 is YSYEKL. Trimming pared 0 bases from V and 8 bases from J, leaving 13 bases between. The length of the CDR3 is 14 residues. The CDR3: CASSQELGSEGYTF. The CDR3 bases are TGCGCCAGCAGCCAAGAGCTGGGTTCGGAGGGCTACACCTTC.